This paragraph reports one T cell receptor (beta chain). The antigen remains undetermined. Primers included in the PCR were 60 Vbeta and 13 Jbeta primers. Method: immunoSEQ multiplex PCR; TCRdb's copy keeps in-frame clones and lacks some. The sample data list 150,000 or so clones. V was clipped by 7 bases and J by 3 bases; unmatched bases: 21. The CDR3 runs to 19 residues. In germline, CDR1 is LNHDA, CDR2 SQIVND (reference sequence). The sample is drawn from a study of cytomegalovirus exposure and HLA in healthy donors. Turning to the study itself: Out of 398 genotyped donors, about 76% belonged to the Caucasian-associated ancestry cluster. Study-wide points: Presence/absence analyses assumed roughly uniform sequencing depth across donors.

This sequence was found in a woman aged 50 to 65 in good health and CMV-seronegative. The J gene is TRBJ1-1, the V gene TRBV19; 9 bases agree with TRBD1. The sequencing input was PBMCs. The CDR3 coding sequence is TGTGCCAGTACCCAACGGCGGACAGGGGTTAGGAGAGGGGACACTGAAGCTTTCTTT. It encodes CASTQRRTGVRRGDTEAFF.